The clone carrying this T cell receptor (beta chain) was detected only once. These data belong to a study of cytomegalovirus exposure and HLA in healthy donors. Method: immunoSEQ multiplex PCR; TCRdb's copy keeps in-frame clones and lacks some. The sample has some 150,000 clones, around nine tenths seen once. There are 16 residues in the CDR3. The germline V gene has CDR1 LNHNV and CDR2 YYDKDF (reference sequence). The V end was cut by 5 bases, the J end by 0 bases, with 15 bases between. J is TRBJ2-3 and V is TRBV15; D possibly corresponds to TRBD2 (5 bases). Sequencing was done on a sample of PBMCs. The TCR sequence derives from a young woman in good health and CMV-seropositive. Here the CDR3 reads CATSGGPLRSTDTQYF. CDR3 DNA sequence: TGTGCCACCAGCGGAGGCCCACTGAGGAGCACAGATACGCAGTATTTT.